This T cell receptor (beta chain) was recorded in a study of blood T cell repertoires in COVID-19. Study information: Samples came from the United States, Italy and Spain, spanning acute and convalescent COVID-19.

The recovered donors of Cohort 3 showed two negative PCRs, clearance, or symptom resolution. In the authors' workflow: Counts of nucleated cells, estimated from reference gene primer amplification, were obtained. Only in-frame clones appear in the TCRdb table, and some are missing; sequencing was by immunoSEQ multiplex PCR. V and J calls and clone size are copied from that table; D and trimming were computed from the DNA. Of just over 300,000 clones listed, around 84% were seen once; the top ten hold about 4%. Germline V CDR1 and CDR2: SNHLY, FYNNEI. V trimming: 3 bases; J trimming: 3 bases; junction bases outside the gene matches: 3. The CDR3 length is 14 residues.

Sequenced material: PBMCs or T cells enriched from blood (not recorded which). The V gene is TRBV2, the J gene TRBJ2-3, with 7 bases lining up with TRBD2. The origin of this receptor is a man aged 25-45 years who had recovered from COVID-19. The CDR3 nucleotides are TGTGCCAGCAGTGATCCCGGGGGGACAGATACGCAGTATTTT. Translation gives CASSDPGGTDTQYF.